The 13 T cell receptor beta chains below come from one sample, sequenced in a study of blood T cell repertoires in COVID-19. This table comes from immunoSEQ multiplex PCR, and its TCRdb copy is limited to in-frame clones, with some not included. This sample has about 80,000 clones, with roughly 87% found just once. The sample was peripheral blood. Receptors were obtained from a man older than 75 with acute or convalescent COVID-19.

Here the CDR3 reads CASRSALDSTNYGYTF. The CDR3, as DNA: TGTGCCAGCAGATCAGCCCTAGACAGCACTAACTATGGCTACACCTTC. The chain carries TRBV13 and TRBJ1-2; D may be TRBD1 (5 bases). Germline V lookup: CDR1 PRHDT, CDR2 FYEKMQ (reference sequence). Trimming removed 6 bases from V and 0 bases from J, with 17 bases in between. The CDR3 is 16 amino acids. Drawing the rest from reference TRBV13 and TRBJ1-2, the complete variable domain is AAGVIQSPRHLIKEKRETATLKCYPIPRHDTVYWYQQGPGQDPQFLISFYEKMQSDKGSIPDRFSAQQFSDYHSELNMSSLELGDSALYFCASRSALDSTNYGYTFGSGTRLTVV.

The CDR3 region is CASSLALYPYGGVAKNIQYF. Here the CDR3 DNA reads TGTGCCAGCAGCTTAGCGTTGTACCCCTATGGGGGGGTAGCCAAAAACATTCAGTACTTC. The genes are TRBV7-4 and TRBJ2-4, with TRBD2 matching over 7 bases. There are 20 residues in the CDR3. With 0 bases clipped from V and 0 bases from J, the junction kept 14 bases outside the gene matches. Germline V CDR1 and CDR2: SGHVT, SQSDAQ.

V gene TRBV2 combines with J gene TRBJ2-7; 8 bases map to TRBD2. The CDR3 has 14 residues. Germline loops: CDR1 SNHLY, CDR2 FYNNEI. V shed 11 bases and J 2 bases; nucleotides not matched to a gene: 11. Written as DNA, the CDR3 is TGTGCCTCCCATTCCGGGAGGGTCACCTACGAGCAGTACTTC. As protein: CASHSGRVTYEQYF.

The J gene is TRBJ2-3, the V gene TRBV25-1; 8 bases fit TRBD2. There are 18 residues in the CDR3. Germline V CDR1 and CDR2: MGHDK, SYGVNS. The J segment lost 4 bases and the V segment lost 4 bases, leaving 16 bases of the junction unmatched. CDR3 residues: CASSGGGSLTGGSDTQYF. Written as DNA, the CDR3 is TGTGCCAGCAGTGGCGGAGGCAGTCTAACGGGGGGGTCAGATACGCAGTATTTT.

The genes are TRBV5-1 and TRBJ2-2; 9 bases map to TRBD1. The V gene end was trimmed by 1 base and the J gene end by 5 bases; junction bases not matched to a gene: 6. Germline CDR1 and CDR2: SGHRS and YFSETQ. This CDR3 spans 16 amino acids. The CDR3, as DNA: TGCGCCAGCAGCTTGATTGGGACAGGGAGGACCGGGGAGCTGTTTTTT. Its protein is CASSLIGTGRTGELFF.

This clone was counted a few times. J is TRBJ1-2 and V is TRBV2; D is perhaps TRBD1 (6 bases). The CDR3 has 15 residues. V was cut by 6 bases and J by 6 bases, with 20 bases left in between. Germline assignment: CDR1 SNHLY and CDR2 FYNNEI. Here the CDR3 DNA reads TGTGCCAGCAGCTCCTCAGGGGAATCCCTAAATGGCTACACCTTC. Translating gives CASSSSGESLNGYTF.

This clone came up a few times. The V call is TRBV6-5, the J call TRBJ1-2, with 7 bases identical to TRBD1. This CDR3 has 15 amino acids. The V segment lost 0 bases and the J segment 8 bases; nucleotides outside the gene matches: 9. Germline CDR1 MNHEY, CDR2 SVGAGI. CDR3 sequence (DNA): TGTGCCAGCAGTTACTCTGGACAGGTCCTGACCGGCTACACCTTC. Its protein is CASSYSGQVLTGYTF.

V usage is TRBV19 and J usage is TRBJ1-3, with D unresolved. The CDR3 sequence is 14 residues long. With 3 bases removed from V and 0 bases from J, the gap between germline ends came to 6 bases. The V gene's germline CDR1 is LNHDA and CDR2 SQIVND (reference sequence). The CDR3 region is CASSIQISGNTIYF. CDR3 nucleotide sequence: TGTGCCAGTAGTATCCAGATCTCTGGAAACACCATATATTTT.

The J gene is TRBJ2-7, the V gene TRBV3-1 (or the pseudogene TRBV3-2); D may be TRBD1 (5 bases). Trimming cost V 2 bases and J 7 bases, with 9 bases left between them. CDR1 and CDR2 from the germline V gene are LGHDT and YNNKEL (reference sequence). The CDR3 runs to 12 residues. The CDR3 DNA reads as TGTGCCAGCAGCCAAACAGGCCGGGAGCAGTACTTC. Translating gives CASSQTGREQYF.

The chain has TRBV7-3 and TRBJ2-2; 7 nucleotides align to TRBD1. This CDR3 has 18 residues. The V gene's germline CDR1 is SGHTA and CDR2 FQGTGA. V dropped 5 bases and J dropped 4; count of bases not matched to a gene: 16. CDR3 loop: CASSPPHIGGRGTGELFF. In nucleotides, the CDR3 is TGTGCCAGCAGCCCCCCCCATATAGGGGGCCGGGGCACCGGGGAGCTGTTTTTT.

The chain couples TRBV3-1 (or the pseudogene TRBV3-2) to TRBJ1-2, with 10 positions matching TRBD1. Germline loops: CDR1 LGHDT, CDR2 YNNKEL (reference sequence). The CDR3 consists of 14 residues. The trim removed 5 bases at V and 6 bases at J, leaving 6 bases unmatched. The CDR3 region is CASSVKGTGDGYTF. The CDR3 bases are TGTGCCAGCAGCGTAAAAGGGACAGGGGATGGCTACACCTTC.

The CDR3 is CASRQFSGNTIYF. The CDR3 DNA sequence: TGTGCCAGCCGACAGTTCTCTGGAAACACCATATATTTT. The chain couples TRBV6-5 to TRBJ1-3, with D possibly matching TRBD1 (5 bases). This CDR3 has 13 residues. The germline gives CDR1 MNHEY, CDR2 SVGAGI. The V gene lost 8 bases and the J gene lost 0 bases, with 8 bases spanning the gap.

The chain employs TRBV6-5 and TRBJ2-2, with 9 bases matching TRBD2. The junction had 6 bases not matched to a gene; V was cut back by 6 bases and J by 4 bases. The CDR3 runs 15 residues. Germline assignment: CDR1 MNHEY and CDR2 SVGAGI. The CDR3 spells CASREGLAGTGELFF. CDR3 sequence (DNA): TGTGCCAGCAGGGAGGGACTAGCCGGCACCGGGGAGCTGTTTTTT.